One and the same sample provided the 10 T cell receptor beta chains below, sequenced in a study of blood T cell repertoires in COVID-19. TCRdb's copy holds only in-frame clones and misses some; the assay was immunoSEQ multiplex PCR. In the table there are under 500,000 clones, around 91% of which are singletons. The specimen was PBMCs or T cells enriched from blood (not recorded which). The source is a man aged 25-45 years who had recovered from COVID-19.

The chain couples TRBV7-9 to TRBJ2-5, with 7 bases aligning to TRBD2. The CDR3 length is 16 residues. V dropped 5 bases and J dropped 5; count of bases not matched to a gene: 14. The germline gives CDR1 SEHNR, CDR2 FQNEAQ (reference sequence). CDR3 region: CASSPRGVDLFETQYF. The DNA of the CDR3 is TGTGCCAGCAGCCCCCGGGGGGTCGACCTGTTTGAGACCCAGTACTTC.

This chain uses TRBV6-1 with TRBJ2-1; possibly TRBD2 for D (5 bases). Per germline, CDR1 MNHNS and CDR2 SASEGT. Trimming took 2 bases from V and 8 from J, leaving 7 bases between them. This CDR3 has 12 residues. Written as DNA, the CDR3 is TGTGCCAGCAGTGAAACTAGTCATGAGCAGTTCTTC. Its protein is CASSETSHEQFF.

This chain joins TRBV4-1 and TRBJ1-1, with 8 bases aligning to TRBD1. V lost 1 base, J lost 4 bases, and 8 bases stayed unmatched. Germline V CDR1 and CDR2: MGHRA, YSYEKL. The CDR3 is made up of 16 amino acids. CDR3 nucleotide sequence: TGCGCCAGCAGCCAAGGAATCGGGACAGGTATCACTGAAGCTTTCTTT. As protein: CASSQGIGTGITEAFF.

This chain joins TRBV9 and TRBJ1-5; TRBD1 aligns across 7 bases. The J segment lost 5 bases and the V segment lost 4 bases, leaving 9 bases of the junction unmatched. The CDR3 has 15 residues. The germline V gene has CDR1 SGDLS and CDR2 YYNGEE. CDR3 loop: CASSNSGTVDQPQHF. The CDR3 nucleotides are TGTGCCAGCAGCAACTCCGGGACAGTAGATCAGCCCCAGCATTTT.

The rearrangement uses TRBV2 and TRBJ2-7; weak D call: TRBD1 (5 bases). CDR3 length: 13 amino acids. Germline CDR1 reads SNHLY; CDR2 reads FYNNEI. With 4 bases removed from V and 4 bases from J, the gap between germline ends came to 11 bases. For the CDR3, the DNA is TGTGCCAGCAGTGTGACAGTCCTTTACGAGCAGTACTTC. It translates to CASSVTVLYEQYF.

The gene calls are TRBV7-9 and TRBJ2-1, with a possible D match to TRBD2 (5 bases). Germline V gives CDR1 SEHNR, CDR2 FQNEAQ (reference sequence). The CDR3 sequence is 12 residues long. V was cut by 8 bases and J by 4 bases, with 9 bases left in between. CDR3 sequence (DNA): TGTGCCAGCCGAGAGGGATACAATGAGCAGTTCTTC. Protein product: CASREGYNEQFF.

This rearrangement joins TRBV28 to TRBJ1-1, with D tentatively TRBD1 (6 bases). Germline V lookup: CDR1 MDHEN, CDR2 SYDVKM. The CDR3 length is 17 residues. Trimming shortened V by 7 bases and J by 0 bases, and 21 bases separated the two germline ends. CDR3: CASKGTGQTFMNTEAFF. The CDR3 DNA sequence: TGTGCCAGCAAGGGGACCGGACAGACCTTCATGAACACTGAAGCTTTCTTT. Full variable domain (outside the CDR3, taken from reference TRBV28 and TRBJ1-1): DVKVTQSSRYLVKRTGEKVFLECVQDMDHENMFWYRQDPGLGLRLIYFSYDVKMKEKGDIPEGYSVSREKKERFSLILESASTNQTSMYLCASKGTGQTFMNTEAFFGQGTRLTVV.

The chain uses TRBV27 and TRBJ1-5; 9 bases line up with TRBD1. The CDR3 runs to 17 residues. Germline CDR1 is MNHEY and CDR2 is SMNVEV (reference sequence). Germline trimming cut 1 base from V and 7 bases from J; bases unmatched to any gene: 11. CDR3 in amino acids: CASSLLGGSTGGQPQHF. The DNA of the CDR3 is TGTGCCAGCAGTTTATTAGGCGGCTCTACAGGGGGCCAGCCCCAGCATTTT.

The V and J genes are TRBV6-5 and TRBJ2-5; 9 positions agree with TRBD1. Germline V lookup: CDR1 MNHEY, CDR2 SVGAGI. The CDR3 consists of 16 residues. Unmatched junction bases numbered 7, after V lost 0 bases and J lost 5 bases. The CDR3 DNA follows: TGTGCCAGCAGTTACTCATGGACAGGGGCTGGGGAGACCCAGTACTTC. This translates into CASSYSWTGAGETQYF.

The V and J genes are TRBV27 and TRBJ2-1; 8 bases are a match to TRBD2. The junction had 10 bases not matched to a gene; V was cut back by 3 bases and J by 9 bases. The germline V gene has CDR1 MNHEY and CDR2 SMNVEV (reference sequence). CDR3 size: 15 residues. The CDR3 nucleotides read TGTGCCAGCAGTTTTTCCTCACTAGCGGAAGCTGAGCAGTTCTTC. It is translated as CASSFSSLAEAEQFF.